Below, one TCR beta chain is given with its context. Its antigen remains unknown. Profiling relied on immunoSEQ multiplex PCR, and the TCRdb table lists in-frame clones only, not all of them. The table lists roughly 28,000 clones, about 92% of them singletons. Time point indicated: recipient sample about 28 days before transplant, after cytoreduction. Recipients were bled about 28 days pretransplant and at posttransplant days 30, 100, 180. The entry originates in a study of T cell clonotyping in hematopoietic cell transplantation. Study-level findings and limits: CD4 and CD8 repertoire contributions could not be separated without sorting. Pathologically expanded recipient clonotypes increased progressively from day 30 to day 180 as diversity fell. Broader posttransplant TCR repertoire diversity was predicted by graft donor and pretransplant recipient Inverse Simpson Index values.

The germline V and J ends were trimmed by 0 bases and 8 bases, with 5 bases remaining between them. The CDR3 is made up of 11 amino acids. Germline loops: CDR1 GTSNPN, CDR2 SVGIG (reference sequence). The chain couples TRBV30 to TRBJ2-1; D is ambiguous. The sequence derives from a man in his forties or fifties with acute myeloid leukemia. Some clones in this sample may be carry-over from other donors' samples. The material was peripheral blood mononuclear cells, obtained before stem cell transplant. As DNA, the CDR3 is TGTGCCTGGAGTGTACGGGATGAGCAGTTCTTC. This sequence encodes CAWSVRDEQFF.